The 30 T cell receptor beta chains given below trace back to one sample, sequenced in a study of identical twins. MiXCR, run by TCRdb on the 5' RACE reads, gives a single entry per CDR3 protein. Of some 440,000 distinct CDR3 sequences in the sample, more than 20% were seen once. This sample also appeared in a second study, on T cells expressing NK-cell markers.

Sequencing was performed on CD4+ T cells sorted from blood. The receptors derive from a woman younger than 35 in good health.

This clonotype was detected a few times. This rearrangement joins TRBV9 to TRBJ2-7; no clear D gene. Germline CDR1 SGDLS, CDR2 YYNGEE. This CDR3 contains 13 residues. Trimming removed 0 bases at V and 6 bases at J, with 10 bases between. CDR3 region: CASSVAQVGEQYF. In nucleotides, the CDR3 is TGTGCCAGCAGCGTAGCCCAGGTCGGCGAGCAGTACTTC. Full variable domain (remainder filled in from reference TRBV9 and TRBJ2-7): DSGVTQTPKHLITATGQRVTLRCSPRSGDLSVYWYQQSLDQGLQFLIQYYNGEERAKGNILERFSAQQFPDLHSELNLSSLELGDSALYFCASSVAQVGEQYFGPGTRLTVT.

This clonotype was detected only a few times. The chain links TRBV20-1 to TRBJ2-4; a weak D match, TRBD2 (5 bases). Per germline, CDR1 DFQATT and CDR2 SNEGSKA (reference sequence). The CDR3 consists of 16 residues. V shed 0 bases and J shed 0 bases, with 12 bases lying between them. The DNA for the CDR3 is TGCAGTGCTAGAGATAACGGGATGCTAGCCAAAAACATTCAGTACTTC. Translated: CSARDNGMLAKNIQYF.

This clonotype was detected ten times or more. The genes are TRBV12-3 or TRBV12-4 and TRBJ2-7; D might be TRBD2 (6 bases). This CDR3 is 16 amino acids long. V shed 3 bases and J shed 3 bases, with 18 bases lying between them. Written as DNA, the CDR3 is TGTGCCAGCAGTTTCCTTCGGCGGGAAGGGTACTACGAGCAGTACTTC. It encodes CASSFLRREGYYEQYF.

The chain carries TRBV7-9 and TRBJ2-5; TRBD1 matches 8 bases. This CDR3 spans 14 amino acids. V trimming: 5 bases; J trimming: 4 bases; junction bases outside the gene matches: 6. Germline CDR1 SEHNR, CDR2 FQNEAQ (reference sequence). CDR3 sequence reads: CASSVPQGGETQYF. The CDR3, as DNA: TGTGCCAGCAGCGTACCACAGGGGGGAGAGACCCAGTACTTC. The complete variable domain, with remaining parts taken from reference TRBV7-9 and TRBJ2-5, reads DTGVSQNPRHKITKRGQNVTFRCDPISEHNRLYWYRQTLGQGPEFLTYFQNEAQLEKSRLLSDRFSAERPKGSFSTLEIQRTEQGDSAMYLCASSVPQGGETQYFGPGTRLLVL.

This clonotype was seen a few times. The chain carries TRBV20-1 and TRBJ2-3; D is perhaps TRBD1 (5 bases). The CDR3 runs to 14 residues. V shed 3 bases and J shed 6 bases, with 16 bases lying between them. Germline V gene sequence: CDR1 DFQATT, CDR2 SNEGSKA (reference sequence). The CDR3 loop reads CSARPTVRLDTQYF. The DNA of the CDR3 is TGCAGTGCTAGGCCGACAGTCCGATTGGATACGCAGTATTTT.

This clonotype was counted a few times. The chain links TRBV15 to TRBJ1-4, with D hard to call. V dropped 5 bases and J dropped 7 bases, with 5 bases sitting between them. The germline CDR1 and CDR2 sequences are LNHNV and YYDKDF (reference sequence). The CDR3 has 11 residues. Here the CDR3 DNA reads TGTGCCACCAGCGCAGGTGAAAAACTGTTTTTT. Translated: CATSAGEKLFF.

This clonotype was seen many times. This sequence joins TRBV2 and TRBJ2-7, with a tentative D call TRBD2 (6 bases). Germline V gene lookup returns CDR1 SNHLY and CDR2 FYNNEI. This CDR3 spans 13 amino acids. V shed 11 bases and J shed 0 bases, with 14 bases lying between them. CDR3 DNA sequence: TGTGCCGGCGAGCGGGTACTCTCCTACGAGCAGTACTTC. This gives the protein CAGERVLSYEQYF.

The chain is built from TRBV29-1 and TRBJ1-1; D may be TRBD1 (5 bases). This CDR3 has 13 amino acids. Per germline, CDR1 SQVTM and CDR2 ANQGSEA. Deletions cut 6 bases from V and 0 bases from J, with 11 bases between. CDR3 DNA sequence: TGCAGCGTACTACAGGAATTGAACACTGAAGCTTTCTTT. It specifies CSVLQELNTEAFF.

J is TRBJ1-3 and V is TRBV6-2 or TRBV6-3; D is possibly TRBD1 (5 bases). CDR3 length: 16 residues. V lost 0 bases and J 0 bases, leaving 9 bases between the germline ends. From germline, CDR1 is MNHEY and CDR2 SVGEGT. The CDR3 sequence: CASSYSGRSSGNTIYF. The CDR3 DNA sequence: TGTGCCAGCAGTTACTCGGGACGGAGCTCTGGAAACACCATATATTTT.

The V and J genes are TRBV6-5 and TRBJ2-7; unclear D gene. V lost 2 bases to trimming and J lost 1 base, with 9 bases between them. Per germline, CDR1 MNHEY and CDR2 SVGAGI. CDR3 size: 14 residues. The CDR3 DNA follows: TGTGCCAGCAGTTACGGGCAGAATTCCTACGAGCAGTACTTC. Residues: CASSYGQNSYEQYF.

This clonotype was observed a handful of times. The chain is built from TRBV6-2 or TRBV6-3 and TRBJ2-3; D not certain. The CDR3 extends over 14 amino acids. V lost 0 bases and J 2 bases, leaving 6 bases between the germline ends. Germline-derived CDR1 and CDR2 are MNHEY and SVGEGT. The CDR3, as DNA: TGTGCCAGCAGTTACTCCCCAAACACAGATACGCAGTATTTT. This sequence encodes CASSYSPNTDTQYF.

V is TRBV20-1 and J is TRBJ1-1; weak D call: TRBD1 (6 bases). There are 14 residues in the CDR3. Germline CDR1 reads DFQATT; CDR2 reads SNEGSKA (reference sequence). V lost 2 bases, J lost 1 base, and 11 bases lay in between. The CDR3 region has the DNA TGCAGTGCTAGATCCCAGGGGCCGAACACTGAAGCTTTCTTT. Encoded protein: CSARSQGPNTEAFF.

The CDR3 coding sequence is TGTGCCAGCTCACCACGGAGATATAGCAATCAGCCCCAGCATTTT. It specifies CASSPRRYSNQPQHF. This chain uses TRBV18 with TRBJ1-5; D not resolved. Trimming removed 1 base from V and 0 bases from J, with 7 bases in between. There are 15 residues in the CDR3. Germline values: CDR1 KGHSH, CDR2 LQKENI.

The rearrangement joins TRBV3-1 to TRBJ1-1; D is unclear. Germline CDR1 reads LGHDT; CDR2 reads YNNKEL (reference sequence). V lost 0 bases and J 6 bases, leaving 14 bases between the germline ends. The CDR3 consists of 15 residues. CDR3 amino acids: CASSQDWAGRAEAFF. DNA of the CDR3: TGTGCCAGCAGCCAAGATTGGGCAGGTAGGGCTGAAGCTTTCTTT.

V gene TRBV28 combines with J gene TRBJ1-4; D is unclear. CDR1 is MDHEN and CDR2 is SYDVKM in the germline V gene. V was trimmed by 7 bases and J by 10 bases, leaving 10 bases between them. The CDR3 has 11 residues. For the CDR3, the DNA is TGTGCCAGCACCAATTCCCGAAAACTGTTTTTT. Translating it yields CASTNSRKLFF.

This clonotype showed up just a few times. V is TRBV11-3 and J is TRBJ2-2; D possibly corresponds to TRBD1 (6 bases). Trimming pared 2 bases from V and 17 bases from J, leaving 18 bases between. The CDR3 is made up of 13 amino acids. Germline-derived CDR1 and CDR2 are SGHNT and YENEEA. CDR3 DNA sequence: TGTGCCAGCAGCTTACTCCGGGACACCCATCCCTTTTTT. Encoded protein: CASSLLRDTHPFF.

This chain joins TRBV6-2 or TRBV6-3 and TRBJ2-2; D remains ambiguous. With 2 bases removed from V and 7 bases from J, the gap between germline ends came to 14 bases. This CDR3 has 15 residues. The germline gives CDR1 MNHEY, CDR2 SVGEGT. The CDR3 DNA sequence: TGTGCCAGCAGTTACCTCGTGGCGTACGGCGGGGAGCTGTTTTTT. This gives the protein CASSYLVAYGGELFF.

The V gene is TRBV6-6, the J gene TRBJ2-2; unclear D gene. V was shortened by 7 bases and J by 3 bases, with 9 bases between the two germline ends. Germline V gives CDR1 MNHNY, CDR2 SVGAGI (reference sequence). The CDR3 sequence is 13 residues long. In nucleotides, the CDR3 is TGTGCCAGCAAAGACGATGACACCGGGGAGCTGTTTTTT. Protein sequence: CASKDDDTGELFF.

This clonotype was observed many times. The chain has TRBV29-1 and TRBJ2-3; tentatively, D is TRBD1 or TRBD2 (6 bases each). Germline V lookup: CDR1 SQVTM, CDR2 ANQGSEA. V was clipped by 4 bases and J by 0 bases, with 8 bases between them. The CDR3 runs to 13 residues. The CDR3 DNA reads TGCAGCGTTGGGAGGGGGAGCACAGATACGCAGTATTTT. As protein: CSVGRGSTDTQYF.

This chain links TRBV12-3 or TRBV12-4 with TRBJ2-7; D is unresolved. With 3 bases removed from V and 5 bases from J, the gap between germline ends came to 8 bases. This CDR3 contains 12 residues. CDR3 in DNA: TGTGCCAGCAGTTTGGTGTGGGACGAGCAGTACTTC. This translates into CASSLVWDEQYF.

The CDR3 spells CASSQEGGHTEAFF. The DNA for the CDR3 is TGTGCCAGCAGCCAAGAAGGGGGGCACACTGAAGCTTTCTTT. The gene calls are TRBV3-1 and TRBJ1-1, with a possible D match to TRBD1 (6 bases). The CDR3 is made up of 14 amino acids. Trimming shortened V by 0 bases and J by 3 bases, and 8 bases separated the two germline ends. Germline V gene sequence: CDR1 LGHDT, CDR2 YNNKEL (reference sequence).

This clonotype was counted many times. V and J are TRBV12-3 or TRBV12-4 and TRBJ2-5; no firm D call. Trimming removed 2 bases at V and 3 bases at J, with 4 bases between. The CDR3 has 12 residues. The CDR3, as DNA: TGTGCCAGCAGTTTAATTGAAGAGACCCAGTACTTC. This sequence encodes CASSLIEETQYF.

The chain has TRBV5-1 and TRBJ2-5; 10 bases are shared with TRBD2. CDR1 and CDR2 from the germline V gene are SGHRS and YFSETQ. This CDR3 contains 19 residues. Germline trimming cut 3 bases from V and 5 bases from J; bases unmatched to any gene: 19. CDR3: CASSWGRTSGLWTGETQYF. The CDR3 bases are TGCGCCAGCAGCTGGGGCCGGACTAGCGGACTTTGGACGGGGGAGACCCAGTACTTC.

This rearrangement joins TRBV12-3 or TRBV12-4 to TRBJ1-3; no clear D. The CDR3 has 16 amino acids. The V and J ends lost 5 bases and 1 base respectively, with 15 bases between them. The CDR3 reads CASSPTPVGSGNTIYF. CDR3 bases: TGTGCCAGCAGTCCTACCCCAGTGGGTTCTGGAAACACCATATATTTT.

This clonotype appeared many times. This chain joins TRBV12-3 or TRBV12-4 and TRBJ2-4; the match to TRBD1 covers 8 bases. The CDR3 consists of 14 residues. V trimming: 5 bases; J trimming: 4 bases; junction bases outside the gene matches: 4. As DNA, the CDR3 is TGTGCCAGCAGTGGACAGGGAACGAAAAACATTCAGTACTTC. As protein: CASSGQGTKNIQYF.

V and J are TRBV7-2 and TRBJ2-7; a possible D gene is TRBD2 (5 bases). Trimming removed 4 bases from V and 2 bases from J, with 15 bases in between. The CDR3 loop spans 15 amino acids. CDR1 and CDR2 (germline): SGHTA, FQGNSA. The CDR3 DNA sequence: TGTGCCAGCAGCTCACGCAGTGAGGGCCCCTACGAGCAGTACTTC. Its translation is CASSSRSEGPYEQYF. The variable domain in full, with the rest retrieved from reference TRBV7-2 and TRBJ2-7, is GAGVSQSPSNKVTEKGKDVELRCDPISGHTALYWYRQSLGQGLEFLIYFQGNSAPDKSGLPSDRFSAERTGGSVSTLTIQRTQQEDSAVYLCASSSRSEGPYEQYFGPGTRLTVT.

The rearrangement links TRBV21-1 to TRBJ2-1; the DNA was not compared with TRBD1, the D call given in the table. TRBV21-1 is described as a pseudogene. This CDR3 has 14 amino acids. CDR3 nucleotides: TGTGCCAGCAGAAAAGACAGGGAACGAAATGAGCAGTTCTTC. Amino acids: CASRKDRERNEQFF.

The chain carries TRBV12-3 or TRBV12-4 and TRBJ1-2; 11 bases align to TRBD1. With V trimmed by 3 bases and J by 8 bases, 8 bases remained unmatched. This CDR3 comprises 15 residues. CDR3 DNA: TGTGCCAGCAGTTTCGATGGACAGGGGGCGGGGGGCTACACCTTC. Translating it yields CASSFDGQGAGGYTF.

In its sample, this clonotype was seen a few times. The V gene is TRBV12-3 or TRBV12-4, the J gene TRBJ2-1; no firm D call. Deletions cut 6 bases from V and 0 bases from J, with 9 bases between. The CDR3 is 14 amino acids. CDR3 loop: CASSRLSSYNEQFF. The CDR3 nucleotides read TGTGCCAGCAGCCGCCTGAGCTCCTACAATGAGCAGTTCTTC.

The CDR3 is CASSPGRQGGRKLFF. The CDR3 DNA follows: TGTGCCAGCAGCCCTGGGCGCCAGGGCGGGAGAAAACTGTTTTTT. The rearrangement links TRBV7-9 to TRBJ1-4, with D perhaps matching TRBD1 (5 bases). The germline gives CDR1 SEHNR, CDR2 FQNEAQ (reference sequence). This CDR3 is built from 15 residues. V was clipped by 5 bases and J by 10 bases, with 20 bases between them. The whole variable domain, remainder taken from reference TRBV7-9 and TRBJ1-4, is DTGVSQNPRHKITKRGQNVTFRCDPISEHNRLYWYRQTLGQGPEFLTYFQNEAQLEKSRLLSDRFSAERPKGSFSTLEIQRTEQGDSAMYLCASSPGRQGGRKLFFGSGTQLSVL.